These 10 T cell receptor beta chains originate from one sample sequenced in a study of T cell responses to AZD1222 COVID-19 vaccine. Libraries were prepared by immunoSEQ multiplex PCR; TCRdb keeps only in-frame clonotypes and omits some of them. The sample contains 30,000 to 35,000 clones, 86% of which appear only once. The sample in question was peripheral blood, obtained 28 days after the second AZD1222 dose. These receptors were taken from an adult who received the AZD1222 COVID-19 vaccine.

The V gene is TRBV5-1, the J gene TRBJ2-7, with D possibly TRBD2 on 6 matching bases. This CDR3 has 16 amino acids. With 6 bases removed from V and 0 bases from J, the gap between germline ends came to 19 bases. CDR1 and CDR2 (germline): SGHRS, YFSETQ. CDR3 nucleotide sequence: TGCGCCAGCAAGGGAACCGGGACTTCGAGCTCCTACGAGCAGTACTTC. Protein: CASKGTGTSSSYEQYF. Full variable domain (missing parts from reference TRBV5-1 and TRBJ2-7): KAGVTQTPRYLIKTRGQQVTLSCSPISGHRSVSWYQQTPGQGLQFLFEYFSETQRNKGNFPGRFSGRQFSNSRSEMNVSTLELGDSALYLCASKGTGTSSSYEQYFGPGTRLTVT.

V usage is TRBV5-1 and J usage is TRBJ1-1; 12 bases map to TRBD1. The CDR3 spans 19 residues. Losses at the gene ends were 7 bases for V and 0 bases for J; bases not matched to a gene: 16. Germline V CDR1 and CDR2: SGHRS, YFSETQ. CDR3 region: CASGMPGQGARAMNTEAFF. CDR3 DNA: TGCGCCAGCGGAATGCCGGGACAGGGGGCGCGAGCCATGAACACTGAAGCTTTCTTT.

Written as DNA, the CDR3 is TGTGCCACCAGCAGTGGGGTGGGCGTGGTGGAGACCCAGTACTTC. Amino acids: CATSSGVGVVETQYF. This rearrangement joins TRBV15 to TRBJ2-5; no firm D call. V was shortened by 3 bases and J by 5 bases, with 16 bases between the two germline ends. Germline V CDR1 and CDR2: LNHNV, YYDKDF (reference sequence). The CDR3 consists of 15 residues.

This rearrangement joins TRBV10-3 to TRBJ2-7, with 12 nucleotides matching TRBD2. V was pared by 5 bases and J by 1 base, with 6 bases of the junction left unmatched. The CDR3 loop spans 16 amino acids. From germline, CDR1 is ENHRY and CDR2 SYGVKD. The CDR3 protein is CAISSGLAGSSYEQYF. CDR3 nucleotide sequence: TGTGCCATCAGTTCAGGACTAGCGGGGAGTTCCTACGAGCAGTACTTC.

The V gene is TRBV10-3, the J gene TRBJ1-1, with 9 positions matching TRBD1. The CDR3 runs to 16 residues. Germline loops: CDR1 ENHRY, CDR2 SYGVKD. The V gene end was trimmed by 8 bases and the J gene end by 0 bases; junction bases not matched to a gene: 10. Written as DNA, the CDR3 is TGTGCCATCGCGGACAGGGGCAATGGGATGAACACTGAAGCTTTCTTT. Protein product: CAIADRGNGMNTEAFF.

V is TRBV5-4 and J is TRBJ2-7; weak D call: TRBD2 (6 bases). The CDR3 extends over 13 amino acids. V shed 4 bases and J shed 5 bases, with 13 bases lying between them. CDR1 and CDR2 from the germline V gene are SGHNT and YYREEE (reference sequence). The CDR3 region is CASSPGVFNEQYF. For the CDR3, the DNA is TGTGCCAGCAGCCCGGGAGTTTTCAACGAGCAGTACTTC.

The V and J genes are TRBV18 and TRBJ1-2; D is unclear. The CDR3 totals 13 residues. Trimming removed 3 bases at V and 5 bases at J, with 10 bases between. Germline CDR1 and CDR2: KGHSH and LQKENI. Here the CDR3 reads CASSPDREYGYTF. CDR3 DNA sequence: TGTGCCAGCTCACCCGACCGCGAGTATGGCTACACCTTC.

The V call is TRBV7-3, the J call TRBJ1-2, with D perhaps TRBD1 (5 bases). Per germline, CDR1 SGHTA and CDR2 FQGTGA. The ends were cut back, 8 bases at V and 4 bases at J, with 20 bases in the middle. This CDR3 comprises 15 residues. CDR3 bases: TGTGCCAGCTCACTTAACTCTGGGGGATCCTATGGCTACACCTTC. This sequence encodes CASSLNSGGSYGYTF.

The chain uses TRBV28 and TRBJ2-7; 8 bases are shared with TRBD2. Germline trimming cut 9 bases from V and 2 bases from J; bases unmatched to any gene: 9. The CDR3 runs to 14 residues. In germline, CDR1 is MDHEN, CDR2 SYDVKM. The CDR3 loop is CASSAGTRAYEQYF. The CDR3 DNA is TGTGCCAGTTCGGCCGGGACTAGGGCCTACGAGCAGTACTTC.

The rearrangement joins TRBV12-5 to TRBJ1-4; D is unresolved. The V gene lost 3 bases and the J gene lost 4 bases, with 3 bases spanning the gap. Germline-derived CDR1 and CDR2 are LGHNT and FRNRAP. CDR3 size: 12 residues. The CDR3 is CASGFGNEKLFF. The CDR3 DNA is TGTGCTAGTGGTTTTGGTAATGAAAAACTGTTTTTT.